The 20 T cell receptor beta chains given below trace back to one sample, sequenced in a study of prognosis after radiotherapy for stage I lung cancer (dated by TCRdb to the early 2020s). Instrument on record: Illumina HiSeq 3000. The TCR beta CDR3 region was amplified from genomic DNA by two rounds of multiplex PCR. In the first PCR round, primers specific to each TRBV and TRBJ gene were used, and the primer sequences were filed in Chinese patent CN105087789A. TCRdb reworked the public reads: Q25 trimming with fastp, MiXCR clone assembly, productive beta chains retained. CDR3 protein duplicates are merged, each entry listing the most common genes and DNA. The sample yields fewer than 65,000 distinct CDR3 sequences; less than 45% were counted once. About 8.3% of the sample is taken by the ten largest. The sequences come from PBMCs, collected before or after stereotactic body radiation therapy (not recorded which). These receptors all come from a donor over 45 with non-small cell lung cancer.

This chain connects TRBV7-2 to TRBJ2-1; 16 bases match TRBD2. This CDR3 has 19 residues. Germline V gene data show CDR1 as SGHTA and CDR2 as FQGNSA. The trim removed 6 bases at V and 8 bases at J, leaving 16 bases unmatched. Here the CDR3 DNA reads TGTGCCAGCAGATCGCCCAACGGGACTAGCGGGAGGGCCTCGGATGAGCAGTTCTTC. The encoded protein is CASRSPNGTSGRASDEQFF.

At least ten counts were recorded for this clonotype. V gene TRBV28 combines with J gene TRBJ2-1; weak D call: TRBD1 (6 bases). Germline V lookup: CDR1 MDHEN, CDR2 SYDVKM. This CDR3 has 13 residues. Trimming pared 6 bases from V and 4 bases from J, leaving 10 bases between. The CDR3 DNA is TGTGCCAGCAGCAAAGACAGGTACAATGAGCAGTTCTTC. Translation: CASSKDRYNEQFF.

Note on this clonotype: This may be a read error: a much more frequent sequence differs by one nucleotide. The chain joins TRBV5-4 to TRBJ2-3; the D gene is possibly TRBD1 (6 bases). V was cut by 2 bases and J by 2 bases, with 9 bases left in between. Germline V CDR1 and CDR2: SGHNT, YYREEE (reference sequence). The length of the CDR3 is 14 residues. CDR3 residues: CASSFRGITDTQYF. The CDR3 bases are TGTGCCAGCAGCTTCAGGGGAATCACAGATACGCAGTATTTT. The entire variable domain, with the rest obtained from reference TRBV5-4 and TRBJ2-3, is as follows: ETGVTQSPTHLIKTRGQQVTLRCSSQSGHNTVSWYQQALGQGPQFIFQYYREEENGRGNFPPRFSGLQFPNYSSELNVNALELDDSALYLCASSFRGITDTQYFGPGTRLTVL.

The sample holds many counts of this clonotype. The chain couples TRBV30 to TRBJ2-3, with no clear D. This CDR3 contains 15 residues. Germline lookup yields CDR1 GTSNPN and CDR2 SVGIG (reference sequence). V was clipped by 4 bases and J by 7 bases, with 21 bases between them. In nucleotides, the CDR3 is TGTGCCTGGACCAAAACTCAAATCTCCACGCATACGCAGTATTTT. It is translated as CAWTKTQISTHTQYF.

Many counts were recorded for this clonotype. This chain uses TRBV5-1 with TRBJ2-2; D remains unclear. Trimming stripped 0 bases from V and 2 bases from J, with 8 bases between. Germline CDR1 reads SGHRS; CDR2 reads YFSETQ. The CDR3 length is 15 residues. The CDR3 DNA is TGCGCCAGCAGCTTGGTTGGTTCCAACACCGGGGAGCTGTTTTTT. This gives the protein CASSLVGSNTGELFF.

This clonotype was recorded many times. The CDR3 bases are TGTGCCAGCAGTACTAGCGGGAGTGGCGGAGATACGCAGTATTTT. It translates to CASSTSGSGGDTQYF. V and J are TRBV6-4 and TRBJ2-3; 11 bases match TRBD2. V dropped 5 bases and J dropped 5; count of bases not matched to a gene: 6. The CDR3 contains 15 residues. The germline CDR1 and CDR2 sequences are MRHNA and SNTAGT.

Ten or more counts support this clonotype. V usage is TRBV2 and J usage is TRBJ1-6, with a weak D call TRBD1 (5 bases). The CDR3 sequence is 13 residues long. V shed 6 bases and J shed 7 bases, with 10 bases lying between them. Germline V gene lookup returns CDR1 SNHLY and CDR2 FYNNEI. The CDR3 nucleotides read TGTGCCAGCAGGCAGGGTATGAATTCACCCCTCCACTTT. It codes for CASRQGMNSPLHF.

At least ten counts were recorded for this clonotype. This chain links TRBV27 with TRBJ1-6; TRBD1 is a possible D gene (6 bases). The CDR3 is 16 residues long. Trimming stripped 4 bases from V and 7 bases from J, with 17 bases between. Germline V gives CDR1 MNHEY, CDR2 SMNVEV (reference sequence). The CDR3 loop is CASSSLKRGNNSPLHF. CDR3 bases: TGTGCCAGCAGTTCCCTAAAAAGGGGGAACAATTCACCCCTCCACTTT.

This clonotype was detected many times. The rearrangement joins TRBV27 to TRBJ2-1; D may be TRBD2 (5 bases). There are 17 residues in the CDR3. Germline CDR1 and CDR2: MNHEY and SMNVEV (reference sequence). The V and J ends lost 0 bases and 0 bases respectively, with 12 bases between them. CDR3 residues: CASSLSGSLYSYNEQFF. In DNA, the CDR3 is TGTGCCAGCAGTTTATCGGGGAGTCTTTACTCCTACAATGAGCAGTTCTTC.

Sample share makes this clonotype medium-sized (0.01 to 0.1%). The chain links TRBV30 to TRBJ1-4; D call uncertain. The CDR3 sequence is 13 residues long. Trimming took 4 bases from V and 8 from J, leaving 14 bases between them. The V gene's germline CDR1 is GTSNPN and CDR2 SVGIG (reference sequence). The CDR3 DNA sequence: TGTGCCTGGAAAAAGTATAATGAGGAAAAACTGTTTTTT. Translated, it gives CAWKKYNEEKLFF.

The CDR3 here is CASRFPPFGGGGTGELFF. The CDR3 DNA follows: TGTGCCAGCAGGTTCCCCCCTTTTGGCGGAGGGGGCACCGGGGAGCTGTTTTTT. The chain uses TRBV6-1 and TRBJ2-2; the D call may be TRBD1 or TRBD2 (6 bases each). V lost 6 bases to trimming and J lost 4 bases, with 24 bases between them. This CDR3 has 18 amino acids. Germline CDR1 is MNHNS and CDR2 is SASEGT.

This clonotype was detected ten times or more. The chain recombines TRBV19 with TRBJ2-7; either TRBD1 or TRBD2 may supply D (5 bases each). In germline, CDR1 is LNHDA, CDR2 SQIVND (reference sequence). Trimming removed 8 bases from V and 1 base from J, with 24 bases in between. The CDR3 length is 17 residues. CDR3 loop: CASSSTGASRRSYEQYF. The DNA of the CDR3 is TGTGCCAGTTCCTCCACCGGGGCCTCAAGAAGATCCTACGAGCAGTACTTC.

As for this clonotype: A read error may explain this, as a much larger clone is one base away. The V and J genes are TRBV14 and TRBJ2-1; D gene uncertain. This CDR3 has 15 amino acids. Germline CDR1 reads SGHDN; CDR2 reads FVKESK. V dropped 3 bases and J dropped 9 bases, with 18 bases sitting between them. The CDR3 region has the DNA TGTGCCAGCAGCCAGTGGGAACGGTGCCGAATTGAGCAGTTCTTC. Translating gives CASSQWERCRIEQFF.

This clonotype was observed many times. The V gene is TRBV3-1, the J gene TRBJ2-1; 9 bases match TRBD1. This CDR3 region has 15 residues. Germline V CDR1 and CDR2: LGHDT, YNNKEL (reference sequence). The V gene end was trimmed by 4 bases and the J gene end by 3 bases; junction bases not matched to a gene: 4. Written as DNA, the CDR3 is TGTGCCAGCAGCCTCGAGACAGGGGGCTACAATGAGCAGTTCTTC. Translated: CASSLETGGYNEQFF.

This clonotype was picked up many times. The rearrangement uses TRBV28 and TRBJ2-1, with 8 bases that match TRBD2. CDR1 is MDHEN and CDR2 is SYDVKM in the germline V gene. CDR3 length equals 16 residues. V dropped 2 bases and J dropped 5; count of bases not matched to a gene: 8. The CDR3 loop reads CASSLPPGLENNEQFF. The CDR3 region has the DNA TGTGCCAGCAGTTTACCGCCGGGACTAGAGAACAATGAGCAGTTCTTC.

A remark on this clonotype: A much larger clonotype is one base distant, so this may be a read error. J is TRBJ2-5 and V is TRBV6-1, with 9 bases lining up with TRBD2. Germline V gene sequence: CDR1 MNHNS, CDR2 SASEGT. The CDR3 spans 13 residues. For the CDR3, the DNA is TGTTCCAGCATGCGGGGGGGAGTAGAGACCCAGTACTTC. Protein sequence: CSSMRGGVETQYF.

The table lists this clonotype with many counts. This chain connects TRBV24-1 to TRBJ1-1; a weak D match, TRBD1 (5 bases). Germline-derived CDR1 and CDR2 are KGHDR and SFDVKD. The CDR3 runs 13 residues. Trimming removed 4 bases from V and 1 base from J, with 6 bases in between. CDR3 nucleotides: TGTGCCACCAGTGAGGGGGGGAACACTGAAGCTTTCTTT. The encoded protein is CATSEGGNTEAFF.

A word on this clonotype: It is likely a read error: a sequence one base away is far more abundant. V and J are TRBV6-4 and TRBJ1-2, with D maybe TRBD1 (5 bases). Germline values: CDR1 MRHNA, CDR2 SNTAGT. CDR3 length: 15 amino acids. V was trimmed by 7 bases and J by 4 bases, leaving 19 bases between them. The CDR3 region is CASKPEGFIGYGYTF. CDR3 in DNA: TGTGCCAGCAAACCTGAGGGGTTTATTGGCTATGGCTACACCTTC.

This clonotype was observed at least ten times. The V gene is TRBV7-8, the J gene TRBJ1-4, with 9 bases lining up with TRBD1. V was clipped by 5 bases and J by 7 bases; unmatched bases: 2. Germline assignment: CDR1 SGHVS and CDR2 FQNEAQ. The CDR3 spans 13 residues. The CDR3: CASSKDRGEKLFF. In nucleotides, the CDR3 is TGTGCCAGCAGCAAGGACAGGGGTGAAAAACTGTTTTTT.

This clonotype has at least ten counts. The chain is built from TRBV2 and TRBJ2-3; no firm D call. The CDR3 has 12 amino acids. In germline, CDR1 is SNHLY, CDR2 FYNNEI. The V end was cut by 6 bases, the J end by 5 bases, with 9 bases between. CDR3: CASRIGEDTQYF. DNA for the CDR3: TGTGCCAGCAGGATCGGAGAAGATACGCAGTATTTT. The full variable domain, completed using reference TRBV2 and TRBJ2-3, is EPEVTQTPSHQVTQMGQEVILRCVPISNHLYFYWYRQILGQKVEFLVSFYNNEISEKSEIFDDQFSVERPDGSNFTLKIRSTKLEDSAMYFCASRIGEDTQYFGPGTRLTVL.